This TCR beta chain originates from a study of beta chain features in type 1 diabetes. cDNA synthesis used the whole RNA isolate, giving expressed TCRB sequences. The method was immunoSEQ multiplex PCR; TCRdb's version includes in-frame clones alone and lacks a portion of them. The sample lists 35,000 to 50,000 clones, about half seen once, with about 0.25% in the top ten. Notes on the study in general: The study found fewer insertions and more deletions at VDJ junctions in type 1 diabetes patients.

Worth noting for this clone: Its target is unknown.

The source is a woman aged 30 to 39 in good health. Sequencing was carried out using stem cell memory CD4+ T cells from blood.

The CDR3: CASSLGGTETYEQYF. CDR3 in DNA: TGTGCCAGCAGCTTAGGTGGGACAGAGACCTACGAGCAGTACTTC. The rearrangement joins TRBV4-2 to TRBJ2-7; TRBD1 agrees at 7 bases. Trimming cost V 5 bases and J 2 bases; bases outside gene matches: 9. The CDR3 runs to 15 residues. Germline V gene lookup returns CDR1 LGHNA and CDR2 YNFKEQ.